This T cell receptor beta chain is from a study of glioma-infiltrating T cells after dendritic cell vaccination. Background on the study: Three intradermal dendritic cell vaccine injections were given every two weeks. Whole-study findings and limits: Patients with more pretreatment TILs had longer time to progression and survival. No direct clonality-survival link was found; a diverse polyclonal response may matter.

Germline values: CDR1 MNHEY, CDR2 SMNVEV (reference sequence). This CDR3 has 13 amino acids. V was trimmed by 6 bases and J by 1 base, leaving 9 bases between them. Amplification used 60 V beta primers and 13 J beta primers. Sequencing used immunoSEQ multiplex PCR; TCRdb keeps in-frame clones, though not all of them. The table lists about 91,000 clones, around four fifths of them singletons. Turning to this clone: The antigen remains undetermined.

Time point indicated: after dendritic cell vaccination, including at tumor progression/relapse. The sequence came from a human donor with glioblastoma. Material: blood, obtained after dendritic cell vaccination. This chain connects TRBV27 to TRBJ2-5; D is unclear. In nucleotides, the CDR3 is TGTGCCAGCAGCGCAGTCAGCCAAGAGACCCAGTACTTC. It translates to CASSAVSQETQYF.